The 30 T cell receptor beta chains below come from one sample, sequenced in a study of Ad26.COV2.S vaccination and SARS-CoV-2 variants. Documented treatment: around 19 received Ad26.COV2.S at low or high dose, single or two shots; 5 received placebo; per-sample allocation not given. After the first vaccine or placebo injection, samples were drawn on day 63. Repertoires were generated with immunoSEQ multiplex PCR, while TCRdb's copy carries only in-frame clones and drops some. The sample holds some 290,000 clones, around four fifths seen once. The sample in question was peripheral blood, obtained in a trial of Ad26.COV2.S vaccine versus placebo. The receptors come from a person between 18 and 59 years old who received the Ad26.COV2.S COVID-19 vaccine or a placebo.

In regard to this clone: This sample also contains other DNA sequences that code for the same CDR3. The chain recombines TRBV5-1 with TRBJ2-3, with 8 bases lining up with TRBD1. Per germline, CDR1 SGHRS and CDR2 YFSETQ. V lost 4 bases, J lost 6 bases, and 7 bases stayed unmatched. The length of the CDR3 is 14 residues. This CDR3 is CASSLGQGRDTQYF. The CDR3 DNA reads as TGCGCCAGCAGCCTTGGACAGGGTCGTGATACGCAGTATTTT.

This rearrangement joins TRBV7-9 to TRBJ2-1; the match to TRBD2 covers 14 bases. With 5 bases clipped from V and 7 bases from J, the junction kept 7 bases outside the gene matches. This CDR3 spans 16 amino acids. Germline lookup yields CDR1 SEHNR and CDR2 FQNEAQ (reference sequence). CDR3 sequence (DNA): TGTGCCAGCAGCCCCCGACTAGCGGGGGGGAGAAATGAGCAGTTCTTC. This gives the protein CASSPRLAGGRNEQFF.

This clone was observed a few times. In DNA, the CDR3 is TGTGCCTGGAGTAGGGGGCCTGGAAACACCATATATTTT. It codes for CAWSRGPGNTIYF. The chain carries TRBV30 and TRBJ1-3; TRBD1 aligns across 7 bases. Germline V gene lookup returns CDR1 GTSNPN and CDR2 SVGIG (reference sequence). There are 13 residues in the CDR3. The J segment lost 2 bases and the V segment lost 2 bases, leaving 0 bases of the junction unmatched.

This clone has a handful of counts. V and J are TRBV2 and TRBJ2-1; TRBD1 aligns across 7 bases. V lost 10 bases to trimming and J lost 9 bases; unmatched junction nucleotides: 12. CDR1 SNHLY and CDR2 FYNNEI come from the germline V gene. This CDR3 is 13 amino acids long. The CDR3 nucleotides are TGTGCCACCTCGATCTACAGGGGCATTGAGCAGTTCTTC. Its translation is CATSIYRGIEQFF.

The CDR3 DNA sequence: TGCAGTGCCGGTGAGGGAAATGAGCAGTTCTTC. Translated: CSAGEGNEQFF. This sequence joins TRBV20-1 and TRBJ2-1; the D gene is possibly TRBD2 (5 bases). Germline V lookup: CDR1 DFQATT, CDR2 SNEGSKA (reference sequence). The V end lost 6 bases, the J end lost 7 bases, and 10 bases lay between the germline ends. The CDR3 totals 11 residues.

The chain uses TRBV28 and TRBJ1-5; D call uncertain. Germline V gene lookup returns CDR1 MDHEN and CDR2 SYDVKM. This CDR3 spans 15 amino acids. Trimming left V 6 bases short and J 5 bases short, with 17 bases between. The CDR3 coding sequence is TGTGCCAGCAGCCCCGATATGGAGGTAGATCAGCCCCAGCATTTT. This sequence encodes CASSPDMEVDQPQHF.

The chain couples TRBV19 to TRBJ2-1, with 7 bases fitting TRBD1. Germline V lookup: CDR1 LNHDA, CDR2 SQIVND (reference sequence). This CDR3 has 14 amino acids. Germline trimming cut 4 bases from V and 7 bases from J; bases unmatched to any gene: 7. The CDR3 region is CASSTGGLGNEQFF. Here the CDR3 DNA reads TGTGCCAGTAGTACAGGGGGATTAGGAAATGAGCAGTTCTTC.

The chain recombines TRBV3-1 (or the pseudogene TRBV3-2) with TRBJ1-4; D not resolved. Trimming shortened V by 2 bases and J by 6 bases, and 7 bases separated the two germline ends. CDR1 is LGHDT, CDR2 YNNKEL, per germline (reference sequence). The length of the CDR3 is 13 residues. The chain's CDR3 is CASSQSGYEKLFF. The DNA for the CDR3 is TGTGCCAGCAGCCAATCAGGTTATGAAAAACTGTTTTTT.

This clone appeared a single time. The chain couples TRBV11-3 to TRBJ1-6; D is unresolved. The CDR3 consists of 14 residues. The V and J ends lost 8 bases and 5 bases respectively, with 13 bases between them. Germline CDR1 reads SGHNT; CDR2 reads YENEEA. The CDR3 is CASSPASNNSPLHF. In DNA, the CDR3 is TGTGCCAGCTCCCCAGCAAGTAATAATTCACCCCTCCACTTT.

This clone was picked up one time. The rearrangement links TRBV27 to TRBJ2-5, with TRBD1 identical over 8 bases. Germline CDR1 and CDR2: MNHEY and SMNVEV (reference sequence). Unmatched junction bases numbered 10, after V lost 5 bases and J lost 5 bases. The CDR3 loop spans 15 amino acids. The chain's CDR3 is CASSPDRGSHETQYF. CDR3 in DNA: TGTGCCAGCAGTCCCGACAGGGGTTCGCATGAGACCCAGTACTTC.

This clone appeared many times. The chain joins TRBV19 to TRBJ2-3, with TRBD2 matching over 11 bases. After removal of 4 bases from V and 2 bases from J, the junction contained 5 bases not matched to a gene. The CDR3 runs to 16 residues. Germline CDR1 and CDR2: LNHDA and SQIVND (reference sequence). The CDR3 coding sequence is TGTGCCAGTAGTACCGGGACTAGCGGATTCACAGATACGCAGTATTTT. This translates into CASSTGTSGFTDTQYF.

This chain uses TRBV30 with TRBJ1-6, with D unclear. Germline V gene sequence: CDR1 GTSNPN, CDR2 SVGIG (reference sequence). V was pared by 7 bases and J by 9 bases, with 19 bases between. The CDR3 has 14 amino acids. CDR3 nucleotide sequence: TGTGCCTATTACCCCGGCCAGAAGGTTTCACCCCTCCACTTT. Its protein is CAYYPGQKVSPLHF.

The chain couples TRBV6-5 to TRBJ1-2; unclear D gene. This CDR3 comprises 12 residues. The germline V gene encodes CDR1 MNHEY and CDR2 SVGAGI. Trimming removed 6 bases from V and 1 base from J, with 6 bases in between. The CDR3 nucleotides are TGTGCCAGCAGAAAAGTTAACTATGGCTACACCTTC. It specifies CASRKVNYGYTF.

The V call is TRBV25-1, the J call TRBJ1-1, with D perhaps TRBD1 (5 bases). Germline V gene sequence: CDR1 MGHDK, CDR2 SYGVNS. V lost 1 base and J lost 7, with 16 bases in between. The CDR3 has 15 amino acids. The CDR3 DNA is TGTGCCAGCAGTGAATCGGGGGGGTCGAACTATGAAGCTTTCTTT. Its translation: CASSESGGSNYEAFF.

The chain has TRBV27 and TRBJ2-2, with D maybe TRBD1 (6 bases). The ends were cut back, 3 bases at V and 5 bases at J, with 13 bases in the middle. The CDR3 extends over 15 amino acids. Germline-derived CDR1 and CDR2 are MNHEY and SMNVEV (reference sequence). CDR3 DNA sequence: TGTGCCAGCAGTTTTTCTGGCAGGGGAACCGGGGAGCTGTTTTTT. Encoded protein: CASSFSGRGTGELFF.

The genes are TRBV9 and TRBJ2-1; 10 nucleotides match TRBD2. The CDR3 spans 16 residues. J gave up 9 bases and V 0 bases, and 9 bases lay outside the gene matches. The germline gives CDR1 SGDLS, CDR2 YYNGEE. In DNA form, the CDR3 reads TGTGCCAGCAGCGTAGAAAGTCTAGCGGGGGCGGTTGAGCAGTTCTTC. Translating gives CASSVESLAGAVEQFF.

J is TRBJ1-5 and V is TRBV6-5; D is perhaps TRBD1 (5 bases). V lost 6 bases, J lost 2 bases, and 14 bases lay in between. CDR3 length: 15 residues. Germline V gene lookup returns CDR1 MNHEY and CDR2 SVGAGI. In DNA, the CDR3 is TGTGCCAGCAGGCCCCTTATGGGGGGCAATCAGCCCCAGCATTTT. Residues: CASRPLMGGNQPQHF.

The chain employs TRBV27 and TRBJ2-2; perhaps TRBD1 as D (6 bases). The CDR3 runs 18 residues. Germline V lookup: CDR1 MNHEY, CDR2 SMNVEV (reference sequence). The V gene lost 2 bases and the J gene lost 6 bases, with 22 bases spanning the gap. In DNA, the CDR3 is TGTGCCAGCAGTTTACAAATTTTCGAGACAGGATGGTCCGGGGAGCTGTTTTTT. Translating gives CASSLQIFETGWSGELFF.

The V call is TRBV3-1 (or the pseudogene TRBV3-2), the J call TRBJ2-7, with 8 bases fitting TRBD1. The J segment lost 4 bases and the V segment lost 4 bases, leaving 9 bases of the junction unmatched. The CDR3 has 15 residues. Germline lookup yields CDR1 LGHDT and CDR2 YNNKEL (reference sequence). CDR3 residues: CASSPPGQVGYEQYF. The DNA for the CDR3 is TGTGCCAGCAGCCCGCCGGGACAGGTTGGTTACGAGCAGTACTTC.

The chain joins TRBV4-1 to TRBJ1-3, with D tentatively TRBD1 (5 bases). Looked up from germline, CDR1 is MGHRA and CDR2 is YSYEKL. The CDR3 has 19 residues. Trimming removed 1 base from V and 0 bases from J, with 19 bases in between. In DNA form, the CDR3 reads TGCGCCAGCAGCCAAGCCGGGACCCAAGGATGGAGCTCTGGAAACACCATATATTTT. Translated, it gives CASSQAGTQGWSSGNTIYF.

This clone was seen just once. CDR3 sequence: CASSQPPGLSFEAFF. DNA for the CDR3: TGTGCCAGCTCGCAACCCCCCGGGCTGTCCTTTGAAGCTTTCTTT. The gene calls are TRBV18 and TRBJ1-1; D gene ambiguous. This CDR3 region has 15 residues. Germline V lookup: CDR1 KGHSH, CDR2 LQKENI. The germline V and J ends were trimmed by 6 bases and 7 bases, with 21 bases remaining between them.

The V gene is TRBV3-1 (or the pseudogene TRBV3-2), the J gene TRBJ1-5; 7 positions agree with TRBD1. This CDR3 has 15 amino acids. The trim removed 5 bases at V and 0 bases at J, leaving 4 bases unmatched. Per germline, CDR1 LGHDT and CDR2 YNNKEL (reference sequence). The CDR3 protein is CASSRDSYSNQPQHF. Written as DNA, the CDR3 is TGTGCCAGCAGCAGGGACAGCTATAGCAATCAGCCCCAGCATTTT.

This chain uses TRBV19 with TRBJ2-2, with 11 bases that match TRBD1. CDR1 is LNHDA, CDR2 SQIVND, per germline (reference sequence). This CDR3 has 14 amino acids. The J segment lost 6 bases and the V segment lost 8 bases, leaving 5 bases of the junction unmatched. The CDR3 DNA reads TGTGCCAGTTGCGGGACAGGGGGAGCCGGGGAGCTGTTTTTT. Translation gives CASCGTGGAGELFF. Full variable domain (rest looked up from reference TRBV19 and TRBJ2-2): DGGITQSPKYLFRKEGQNVTLSCEQNLNHDAMYWYRQDPGQGLRLIYYSQIVNDFQKGDIAEGYSVSREKKESFPLTVTSAQKNPTAFYLCASCGTGGAGELFFGEGSRLTVL.

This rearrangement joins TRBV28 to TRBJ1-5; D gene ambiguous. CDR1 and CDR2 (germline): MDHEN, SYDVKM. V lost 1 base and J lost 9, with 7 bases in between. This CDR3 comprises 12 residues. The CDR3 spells CASSLLGRPQHF. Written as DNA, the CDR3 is TGTGCCAGCAGTTTATTAGGCAGGCCCCAGCATTTT.

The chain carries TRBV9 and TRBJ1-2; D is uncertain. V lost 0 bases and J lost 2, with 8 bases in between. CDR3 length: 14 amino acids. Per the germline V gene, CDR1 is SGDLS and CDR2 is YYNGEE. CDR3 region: CASSVASGNYGYTF. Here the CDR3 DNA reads TGTGCCAGCAGCGTAGCATCGGGGAACTATGGCTACACCTTC. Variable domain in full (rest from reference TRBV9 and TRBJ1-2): DSGVTQTPKHLITATGQRVTLRCSPRSGDLSVYWYQQSLDQGLQFLIQYYNGEERAKGNILERFSAQQFPDLHSELNLSSLELGDSALYFCASSVASGNYGYTFGSGTRLTVV.

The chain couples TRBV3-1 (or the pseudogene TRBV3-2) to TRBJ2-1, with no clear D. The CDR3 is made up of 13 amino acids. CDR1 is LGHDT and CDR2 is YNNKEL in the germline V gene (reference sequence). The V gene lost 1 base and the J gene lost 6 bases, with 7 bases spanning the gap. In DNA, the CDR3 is TGTGCCAGCAGCCAAGTGTCGGGCAATGAGCAGTTCTTC. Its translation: CASSQVSGNEQFF.

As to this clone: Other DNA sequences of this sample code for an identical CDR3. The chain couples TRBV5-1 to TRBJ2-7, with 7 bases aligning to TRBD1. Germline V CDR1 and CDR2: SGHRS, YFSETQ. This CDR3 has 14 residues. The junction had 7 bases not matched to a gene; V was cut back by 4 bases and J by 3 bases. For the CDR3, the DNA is TGCGCCAGCAGCCTAACAGGGGCCGGCTACGAGCAGTACTTC. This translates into CASSLTGAGYEQYF.

The CDR3 region is CASSPRGETHSGNTIYF. The CDR3 DNA reads TGTGCCAGCTCACCACGGGGGGAAACTCACTCTGGAAACACCATATATTTT. The rearrangement uses TRBV18 and TRBJ1-3, with D maybe TRBD1 (5 bases). CDR1 is KGHSH, CDR2 LQKENI, per germline. Trimming cost V 1 base and J 0 bases, with 13 bases left between them. The CDR3 runs 17 residues. The complete variable domain, with remaining parts taken from reference TRBV18 and TRBJ1-3, reads NAGVMQNPRHLVRRRGQEARLRCSPMKGHSHVYWYRQLPEEGLKFMVYLQKENIIDESGMPKERFSAEFPKEGPSILRIQQVVRGDSAAYFCASSPRGETHSGNTIYFGEGSWLTVV.

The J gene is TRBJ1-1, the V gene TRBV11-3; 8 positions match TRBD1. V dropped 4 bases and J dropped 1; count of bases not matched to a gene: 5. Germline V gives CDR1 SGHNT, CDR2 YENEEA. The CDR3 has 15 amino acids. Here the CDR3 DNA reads TGTGCCAGCAGCTCATGGACAGGGAGGAACACTGAAGCTTTCTTT. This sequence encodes CASSSWTGRNTEAFF.

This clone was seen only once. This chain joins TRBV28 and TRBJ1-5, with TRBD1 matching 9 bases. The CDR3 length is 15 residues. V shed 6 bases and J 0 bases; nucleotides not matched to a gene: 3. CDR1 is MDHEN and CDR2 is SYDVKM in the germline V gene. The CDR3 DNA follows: TGTGCCAGCAGGGAACAGGGGGCTAGCAATCAGCCCCAGCATTTT. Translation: CASREQGASNQPQHF.